The rows below give T cell receptor beta chains drawn from one sample of a study of PD-L1 blockade in urothelial cancer. Here immunoSEQ multiplex PCR was the method, and the copy in TCRdb shows in-frame clones only, minus some. Of tens of thousands of clones listed, under 95% are singletons. The sample was PBMCs, taken around atezolizumab (anti-PD-L1) treatment. These receptors were obtained from a woman aged 55-75 years with urothelial cancer. CDR3s include the opening cysteine and the closing phenylalanine or tryptophan. The D gene is left open where the match is weak. Size is omitted from some rows. Given values are once, few, many or a class for expanded clones.

V gene	clone size	CDR3 length	D gene	J gene	CDR3 protein	CDR3 DNA
TRBV2	NA	15	TRBD1	TRBJ2-2	CASSKPGQSTGELFF	TGTGCCAGCAGTAAGCCGGGACAGAGCACCGGGGAGCTGTTTTTT
TRBV7-9	NA	19	TRBD2	TRBJ2-4	CASSLEGTSGGEAKNIQYF	TGTGCCAGCAGCTTAGAAGGGACTAGCGGGGGGGAAGCCAAAAACATTCAGTACTTC
TRBV6-1	NA	14	NA	TRBJ1-5	CASVRAASNQPQHF	TGTGCCAGCGTTAGAGCGGCTAGCAATCAGCCCCAGCATTTT
TRBV7-9	NA	15	TRBD1	TRBJ1-4	CASSWDRTGVGKLFF	TGTGCCAGCAGCTGGGATAGGACAGGGGTTGGGAAACTGTTTTTT
TRBV18	NA	19	TRBD2	TRBJ2-7	CASSPRAGGHNPSSYEQYF	TGTGCCAGCTCACCACGGGCGGGGGGACATAATCCGAGCTCCTACGAGCAGTACTTC
TRBV23-1	NA	15	NA	TRBJ2-3	CASSPSGTSTDTQYF	TGCGCCAGCAGCCCAAGTGGGACTAGCACAGATACGCAGTATTTT
TRBV19	NA	18	NA	TRBJ1-5	CASSIWLLGDGSNQPQHF	TGTGCCAGTAGTATCTGGTTGTTAGGGGATGGGTCGAATCAGCCCCAGCATTTT
TRBV15	NA	18	TRBD2	TRBJ2-5	CATSRERGAAGPQETQYF	TGTGCCACCAGCAGAGAGAGGGGAGCAGCGGGGCCCCAAGAGACCCAGTACTTC
TRBV6-5	NA	14	NA	TRBJ2-3	CASRPRGYTDTQYF	TGTGCCAGCAGGCCCCGGGGTTACACAGATACGCAGTATTTT
TRBV11-3	NA	16	TRBD2	TRBJ2-7	CASSLGPGTSAREQYF	TGTGCCAGCAGCTTAGGGCCCGGGACTAGCGCTCGCGAGCAGTACTTC
TRBV7-2	NA	14	NA	TRBJ2-7	CASSLGGGSYEQYF	TGTGCCAGCAGCCTAGGTGGAGGTTCCTACGAGCAGTACTTC
TRBV28	NA	15	TRBD1	TRBJ2-2	CASRLTGSDTGELFF	TGTGCCAGCAGGTTGACAGGGTCGGACACCGGGGAGCTGTTTTTT
TRBV6-5	few	13	NA	TRBJ1-5	CASRPGSNQPQHF	TGTGCCAGCAGACCAGGATCTAATCAGCCCCAGCATTTT
TRBV10-3	NA	19	TRBD2	TRBJ2-5	CAISDRTGTSGRPQETQYF	TGTGCCATCAGCGACCGCACCGGGACTAGCGGGAGACCCCAAGAGACCCAGTACTTC
TRBV5-1	NA	13	TRBD1	TRBJ1-5	CASSRTGHQPQHF	TGCGCCAGCAGCCGGACAGGGCATCAGCCCCAGCATTTT
TRBV28	once	16	TRBD2	TRBJ2-3	CASSPSGGFSTDTQYF	TGTGCCAGCAGTCCGAGCGGGGGCTTTAGCACAGATACGCAGTATTTT
TRBV5-1	NA	14	NA	TRBJ2-3	CASSRADSTDTQYF	TGCGCCAGCAGCAGAGCGGATAGCACAGATACGCAGTATTTT
TRBV7-3	NA	15	TRBD2	TRBJ2-5	CASRLAGGPKETQYF	TGTGCCAGCAGACTAGCGGGGGGGCCCAAAGAGACCCAGTACTTC
TRBV7-2	NA	14	NA	TRBJ2-5	CASGRWGGTETQYF	TGTGCCAGCGGGAGGTGGGGGGGCACAGAGACCCAGTACTTC
TRBV28	NA	14	NA	TRBJ1-4	CASSPPETYEKLFF	TGTGCCAGCAGTCCCCCCGAGACATACGAAAAACTGTTTTTT
TRBV10-2	NA	14	NA	TRBJ2-2	CASSWDSNTGELFF	TGCGCCAGCAGTTGGGACTCCAACACCGGGGAGCTGTTTTTT
TRBV7-7	NA	15	TRBD2	TRBJ2-5	CASSSSGRAEETQYF	TGTGCCAGCAGCTCTAGCGGGAGGGCCGAAGAGACCCAGTACTTC
TRBV5-4	NA	13	TRBD1	TRBJ1-2	CASFQQGTYGYTF	TGTGCCAGCTTTCAACAGGGGACCTATGGCTACACCTTC
TRBV14	NA	13	TRBD1	TRBJ2-7	CASSPSRQGEQYF	TGTGCCAGCAGCCCTTCCCGACAGGGCGAGCAGTACTTC
TRBV27	NA	15	NA	TRBJ1-2	CASSLSMDSNYGYTF	TGTGCCAGCAGTTTATCTATGGACAGTAACTATGGCTACACCTTC
TRBV4-2	NA	16	NA	TRBJ1-1	CASSQGDGGMNTEAFF	TGTGCCAGCAGCCAAGGGGACGGGGGAATGAACACTGAAGCTTTCTTT
TRBV5-1	NA	15	NA	TRBJ2-1	CASSLDAGSYNEQFF	TGCGCCAGCAGCTTGGACGCGGGCTCCTACAATGAGCAGTTCTTC
TRBV7-2	NA	16	TRBD2	TRBJ2-5	CASSLAASGLQETQYF	TGTGCCAGCAGCTTAGCGGCTAGCGGGCTTCAAGAGACCCAGTACTTC
TRBV19	NA	16	NA	TRBJ2-3	CASSDLGAPRADTQYF	TGTGCCAGTAGTGACCTGGGGGCCCCGCGAGCAGATACGCAGTATTTT
TRBV5-4	NA	15	NA	TRBJ1-4	CASSLAAASNEKLFF	TGTGCCAGCAGCTTAGCGGCAGCCTCTAATGAAAAACTGTTTTTT
TRBV4-3	NA	16	TRBD2	TRBJ2-1	CASSPKLAGAYNEQFF	TGCGCCAGCAGCCCGAAACTAGCGGGAGCCTACAATGAGCAGTTCTTC
TRBV4-2	NA	20	TRBD2	TRBJ2-2	CASSLEDRGSGGLNTGELFF	TGTGCCAGCAGCCTAGAAGATCGGGGTAGCGGGGGGTTGAACACCGGGGAGCTGTTTTTT
TRBV5-1	NA	15	TRBD2	TRBJ2-3	CASSLALAGTDTQYF	TGCGCCAGCAGCTTGGCTTTAGCGGGGACAGATACGCAGTATTTT
TRBV11-3	once	15	TRBD2	TRBJ2-1	CASSSLAAPYNEQFF	TGTGCCAGCAGCTCCCTAGCGGCCCCCTACAATGAGCAGTTCTTC
TRBV19	NA	14	NA	TRBJ2-1	CASSIGVVFVEQFF	TGTGCCAGTAGTATCGGGGTAGTTTTTGTTGAGCAGTTCTTC
TRBV19	NA	14	TRBD2	TRBJ2-3	CATRTSGSTDTQYF	TGTGCCACCAGGACTAGCGGGAGTACAGATACGCAGTATTTT
TRBV7-9	NA	14	NA	TRBJ1-1	CASSLGVLGTEAFF	TGTGCCAGCAGCCTCGGGGTCTTGGGGACTGAAGCTTTCTTT
TRBV19	NA	17	NA	TRBJ1-2	CASSKPRSGVRIYGYTF	TGTGCCAGTAGTAAACCCCGTTCAGGGGTAAGGATTTATGGCTACACCTTC
TRBV2	once	14	NA	TRBJ1-6	CASREQGRNSPLHF	TGTGCCAGCAGAGAACAGGGAAGGAATTCACCCCTCCACTTT
TRBV7-3	NA	13	TRBD1	TRBJ1-1	CASSETGGTEAFF	TGTGCCAGCAGCGAAACAGGGGGCACTGAAGCTTTCTTT
TRBV10-3	NA	13	NA	TRBJ2-2	CAISGGLTGELFF	TGTGCCATCAGTGGAGGGCTCACCGGGGAGCTGTTTTTT
TRBV27	NA	15	NA	TRBJ2-7	CASSLSPVGAYEQYF	TGTGCCAGCAGTTTAAGTCCCGTCGGGGCCTACGAGCAGTACTTC
TRBV7-3	NA	15	NA	TRBJ2-1	CASSPRAVGYNEQFF	TGTGCCAGCAGCCCCCGTGCGGTCGGATACAATGAGCAGTTCTTC
TRBV7-9	NA	13	NA	TRBJ2-7	CASSFSPPREQYF	TGTGCCAGCAGCTTTTCCCCCCCGCGCGAGCAGTACTTC
TRBV7-6	NA	16	NA	TRBJ2-4	CASSPRTTFTKNIQYF	TGTGCCAGCAGCCCCAGGACAACATTTACCAAAAACATTCAGTACTTC
TRBV6-5	NA	11	NA	TRBJ1-1	CASRRTTEAFF	TGTGCCAGCAGAAGGACTACAGAAGCTTTCTTT
TRBV5-4	NA	16	TRBD2	TRBJ2-3	CASSLGLAGSTDTQYF	TGTGCCAGCAGCTTGGGGCTAGCGGGAAGCACAGATACGCAGTATTTT
TRBV7-9	NA	15	TRBD1	TRBJ2-7	CASSLATGYTYEQYF	TGTGCCAGCAGCTTAGCGACAGGGTATACCTACGAGCAGTACTTC
TRBV6-1	NA	14	NA	TRBJ2-7	CASTLGGRSYEQYF	TGTGCCAGCACCTTAGGAGGCCGATCCTACGAGCAGTACTTC
TRBV19	NA	15	TRBD2	TRBJ2-1	CASSTAGGLYNEQFF	TGTGCCAGTAGCACCGCGGGGGGCCTATACAATGAGCAGTTCTTC
TRBV6-7	NA	15	NA	TRBJ1-1	CASSYRADPNTEAFF	TGTGCCAGCAGTTATCGTGCAGATCCCAACACTGAAGCTTTCTTT
TRBV5-1	NA	12	NA	TRBJ2-1	CASSLVRDSQFF	TGCGCCAGCAGCTTGGTCAGGGACTCGCAGTTCTTC
TRBV7-3	NA	15	NA	TRBJ2-2	CASSFTPGNTGELFF	TGTGCCAGCAGCTTTACCCCAGGGAATACCGGGGAGCTGTTTTTT
TRBV7-9	NA	14	NA	TRBJ1-1	CAGRESGENTEAFF	TGTGCCGGCCGTGAATCAGGTGAGAACACTGAAGCTTTCTTT
TRBV9	NA	15	NA	TRBJ1-4	CASSVGGRGGEKLFF	TGTGCCAGCAGCGTAGGAGGGAGGGGTGGTGAAAAACTGTTTTTT
TRBV4-2	NA	15	TRBD1	TRBJ2-1	CASSQADRGDNEQFF	TGTGCCAGCAGCCAAGCCGACAGGGGAGATAATGAGCAGTTCTTC
TRBV6-5	once	13	NA	TRBJ1-1	CASSYLTSSEAFF	TGTGCCAGCAGTTACCTAACCTCATCTGAAGCTTTCTTT